A single sample gave rise to the 30 T cell receptor beta chains below, sequenced in a study of human T cells and chemical hapten exposure. TCRdb re-derived calls from the RACE reads in MiXCR, one entry per CDR3 protein. The sample records more than 30,000 distinct CDR3 sequences, more than 6% being singletons. Time point specified: patch test 1, 2 weeks after DPC sensitization. Treatment noted: therapeutic diphenylcyclopropenone sensitization with weekly scalp DPC. Total RNA was isolated from whole blood that had not been fractionated. The sequences come from whole blood, collected in connection with sensitization to the hapten diphenylcyclopropenone (DPC). The origin of the receptors is a woman aged 30 to 39 with alopecia areata. Some clones in this sample may be carry-over from other donors' samples.

A few counts support this clonotype. This chain links TRBV28 with TRBJ2-7; possibly TRBD1 or TRBD2 for D (5 bases each). V was shortened by 3 bases and J by 6 bases, with 12 bases between the two germline ends. CDR1 and CDR2 (germline): MDHEN, SYDVKM. The CDR3 is 13 amino acids. The CDR3 here is CASSFRGYGEQYF. CDR3 bases: TGTGCCAGCAGTTTCCGGGGCTATGGCGAGCAGTACTTC.

The chain recombines TRBV7-2 with TRBJ2-7; no clear D gene. The CDR3 length is 15 residues. Germline CDR1 reads SGHTA; CDR2 reads FQGNSA. The germline V and J ends were trimmed by 1 base and 2 bases, with 12 bases remaining between them. The CDR3 sequence: CASSLDGGLTYEQYF. The CDR3 DNA is TGTGCCAGCAGCTTAGACGGTGGGCTTACCTACGAGCAGTACTTC.

This clonotype was detected ten times or more. V gene TRBV6-1 combines with J gene TRBJ1-5; 7 bases are a match to TRBD1. Germline CDR1 MNHNS, CDR2 SASEGT. Losses at the gene ends were 8 bases for V and 6 bases for J; bases not matched to a gene: 10. CDR3 length equals 14 residues. This CDR3 reads CASERQGSSQPQHF. The CDR3 bases are TGTGCCAGCGAGAGACAGGGCTCAAGTCAGCCCCAGCATTTT.

This clonotype appeared many times. The rearrangement links TRBV27 to TRBJ2-5; D perhaps matches TRBD1 (6 bases). Germline V gene sequence: CDR1 MNHEY, CDR2 SMNVEV (reference sequence). The CDR3 runs 15 residues. Trimming took 5 bases from V and 5 from J, leaving 18 bases between them. CDR3 DNA: TGTGCCAGCAGTAGCCGGGACACCATATCGGAGACCCAGTACTTC. Translated: CASSSRDTISETQYF.

This clonotype turned up a few times. The chain employs TRBV4-3 and TRBJ2-7, with D possibly matching TRBD1 (5 bases). V gave up 1 base and J gave up 3 bases, with 10 bases separating them. Germline loops: CDR1 LGHNA, CDR2 YSLEER. The CDR3 has 14 amino acids. The CDR3 nucleotides are TGCGCCAGCAGCCAAGCCGTCGACAGCTACGAGCAGTACTTC. Its translation: CASSQAVDSYEQYF.

The V call is TRBV6-2 or TRBV6-3, the J call TRBJ1-1, with a tentative D call TRBD1 (6 bases). Germline V gene sequence: CDR1 MNHEY, CDR2 SVGEGT. Trimming took off 10 bases at V and 10 bases at J, with 19 bases between the two ends. The CDR3 has 12 amino acids. For the CDR3, the DNA is TGTGCCATCCAGGACAGAGGTAAAGGAGCTTTCTTT. Its protein is CAIQDRGKGAFF.

This clonotype was recorded a few times. The chain links TRBV4-3 to TRBJ2-2; 8 bases match TRBD2. The germline gives CDR1 LGHNA, CDR2 YSLEER. There are 16 residues in the CDR3. V lost 2 bases to trimming and J lost 0 bases; unmatched junction nucleotides: 2. The CDR3 bases are TGCGCCAGCAGCCAATACGGGGGGGCGAACACCGGGGAGCTGTTTTTT. This translates into CASSQYGGANTGELFF.

This clonotype was seen more than once but under ten times. J is TRBJ1-2 and V is TRBV7-9, with unresolved D. The CDR3 extends over 13 amino acids. The V end lost 6 bases, the J end lost 5 bases, and 13 bases lay between the germline ends. The V gene's germline CDR1 is SEHNR and CDR2 FQNEAQ (reference sequence). CDR3 coding DNA: TGTGCCAGCAGTAACCAAGGCCTTTATGGCTACACCTTC. Amino acids: CASSNQGLYGYTF.

The rearrangement uses TRBV12-3 or TRBV12-4 and TRBJ2-4; D is possibly TRBD1 (6 bases). Trimming took off 3 bases at V and 0 bases at J, with 9 bases between the two ends. This CDR3 has 15 amino acids. CDR3 protein: CASSLDSLAKNIQYF. The DNA of the CDR3 is TGTGCCAGCAGTTTGGACAGCCTAGCCAAAAACATTCAGTACTTC.

The chain has TRBV18 and TRBJ2-7, with 10 bases matching TRBD1. The CDR3 spans 13 residues. Looked up from germline, CDR1 is KGHSH and CDR2 is LQKENI. V dropped 6 bases and J dropped 5; count of bases not matched to a gene: 4. CDR3: CASSTGTGDEQYF. For the CDR3, the DNA is TGTGCCAGCTCGACCGGGACAGGGGACGAGCAGTACTTC.

This clonotype showed up just a few times. The rearrangement links TRBV12-3 or TRBV12-4 to TRBJ1-5; D call uncertain. V lost 7 bases, J lost 2 bases, and 15 bases lay in between. The CDR3 loop spans 15 amino acids. CDR3 in amino acids: CASNFAGFGNQPQHF. CDR3 in DNA: TGTGCCAGCAACTTTGCGGGGTTTGGCAATCAGCCCCAGCATTTT.

This clonotype was seen a few times. This sequence joins TRBV11-3 and TRBJ1-3, with unresolved D. The CDR3 length is 13 residues. Germline-derived CDR1 and CDR2 are SGHNT and YENEEA. The V end was cut by 5 bases, the J end by 3 bases, with 8 bases between. CDR3 amino acids: CASSITVGNTIYF. The CDR3 DNA follows: TGTGCCAGCAGCATCACCGTTGGAAACACCATATATTTT.

In this sample, this clonotype turned up many times. V is TRBV5-5 and J is TRBJ1-1, with a possible D match to TRBD1 (6 bases). This CDR3 spans 17 amino acids. Germline values: CDR1 SGHKS, CDR2 YYEKEE (reference sequence). V shed 0 bases and J shed 5 bases, with 20 bases lying between them. CDR3 loop: CASSLGGGRFDQTEAFF. The CDR3 DNA follows: TGTGCCAGCAGCTTGGGAGGGGGGCGATTCGATCAGACTGAAGCTTTCTTT.

This clonotype has ten or more counts. The CDR3 is CACGRDTQYF. The CDR3 DNA reads TGTGCCTGTGGGAGAGATACGCAGTATTTT. V and J are TRBV30 and TRBJ2-3; perhaps TRBD2 as D (5 bases). V was clipped by 6 bases and J by 5 bases, with 6 bases between them. Germline V gene lookup returns CDR1 GTSNPN and CDR2 SVGIG (reference sequence). The CDR3 extends over 10 amino acids.

V and J are TRBV28 and TRBJ2-2, with D possibly TRBD1 on 6 matching bases. V lost 3 bases, J lost 3 bases, and 11 bases lay in between. CDR1 and CDR2 (germline): MDHEN, SYDVKM. This CDR3 has 15 amino acids. This chain's CDR3 is CASSLRGSDTGELFF. CDR3 bases: TGTGCCAGCAGTTTGAGGGGGTCGGACACCGGGGAGCTGTTTTTT.

This clonotype appeared a few times. The V call is TRBV7-2, the J call TRBJ1-5; the match to TRBD1 covers 7 bases. This CDR3 has 14 amino acids. CDR1 and CDR2 from the germline V gene are SGHTA and FQGNSA. The junction had 3 bases not matched to a gene; V was cut back by 6 bases and J by 1 base. CDR3 sequence reads: CASSPGGSNQPQHF. The CDR3 bases are TGTGCCAGCAGTCCAGGGGGAAGCAATCAGCCCCAGCATTTT.

This clonotype was found many times. V is TRBV27 and J is TRBJ1-6; perhaps TRBD1 as D (5 bases). This CDR3 has 15 residues. Germline V CDR1 and CDR2: MNHEY, SMNVEV (reference sequence). V was clipped by 5 bases and J by 8 bases, with 16 bases between them. This chain's CDR3 is CASSRYGQGYSPLHF. Here the CDR3 DNA reads TGTGCCAGCAGTAGATATGGGCAGGGATATTCACCCCTCCACTTT.

Many counts were recorded for this clonotype. This chain uses TRBV6-1 with TRBJ1-4; D not resolved. The CDR3 is 14 residues long. Germline V CDR1 and CDR2: MNHNS, SASEGT. Trimming cost V 10 bases and J 0 bases, with 12 bases left between them. This CDR3 is CATLARPTNEKLFF. The CDR3 DNA sequence: TGTGCCACCCTCGCGCGACCAACTAATGAAAAACTGTTTTTT.

This clonotype was recorded many times. This chain uses TRBV20-1 with TRBJ1-3, with D uncertain. CDR3 size: 11 residues. V gave up 3 bases and J gave up 4 bases, with 4 bases separating them. Germline V gene sequence: CDR1 DFQATT, CDR2 SNEGSKA (reference sequence). The CDR3 coding sequence is TGCAGTGCTAGTGCGGGAAACACCATATATTTT. Translated: CSASAGNTIYF.

This clonotype was detected ten times or more. The rearrangement joins TRBV28 to TRBJ2-7; D gene ambiguous. Trimming stripped 4 bases from V and 3 bases from J, with 4 bases between. The germline V gene has CDR1 MDHEN and CDR2 SYDVKM. CDR3 length equals 11 residues. CDR3 DNA sequence: TGTGCCAGCAGTTCCGACTACGAGCAGTACTTC. It codes for CASSSDYEQYF. The full variable domain, in which reference TRBV28 and TRBJ2-7 provide the parts outside the CDR3, is DVKVTQSSRYLVKRTGEKVFLECVQDMDHENMFWYRQDPGLGLRLIYFSYDVKMKEKGDIPEGYSVSREKKERFSLILESASTNQTSMYLCASSSDYEQYFGPGTRLTVT.

This clonotype has a count of ten or more. CDR3 coding DNA: TGTGCCAGCAGCGGGGGCCTGAATGAGCAGTTCTTC. It is translated as CASSGGLNEQFF. The chain couples TRBV9 to TRBJ2-1; maybe TRBD1 (5 bases). CDR1 and CDR2 from the germline V gene are SGDLS and YYNGEE. The CDR3 is 12 amino acids. Trimming cost V 3 bases and J 7 bases, with 8 bases left between them.

This rearrangement joins TRBV7-2 to TRBJ2-3; D is uncertain. V lost 5 bases to trimming and J lost 7 bases, with 10 bases between them. This CDR3 comprises 12 residues. Germline CDR1 reads SGHTA; CDR2 reads FQGNSA. CDR3 DNA sequence: TGTGCCAGCAGCCCCGCCCAGAATACGCAGTATTTT. The encoded protein is CASSPAQNTQYF.

This clonotype was detected a few times. The gene calls are TRBV12-3 or TRBV12-4 and TRBJ1-1; D gene uncertain. CDR3 length: 15 amino acids. V lost 6 bases to trimming and J lost 3 bases, with 17 bases between them. CDR3 sequence (DNA): TGTGCCAGCAGATCTTATCGGGCCCAAGACACTGAAGCTTTCTTT. Protein: CASRSYRAQDTEAFF.

This clonotype has a count of ten or more. This chain joins TRBV5-5 and TRBJ2-7, with 10 nucleotides matching TRBD2. V dropped 0 bases and J dropped 3; count of bases not matched to a gene: 3. The CDR3 extends over 15 amino acids. The germline gives CDR1 SGHKS, CDR2 YYEKEE (reference sequence). DNA of the CDR3: TGTGCCAGCAGCTTGGTCAGCGGGGGGGTCTACGAGCAGTACTTC. The encoded protein is CASSLVSGGVYEQYF.

This clonotype was seen more than once but under ten times. The rearrangement links TRBV3-1 to TRBJ2-1; D is possibly TRBD2 (5 bases). V was cut by 1 base and J by 0 bases, with 7 bases left in between. This CDR3 region has 15 residues. In germline, CDR1 is LGHDT, CDR2 YNNKEL (reference sequence). The DNA of the CDR3 is TGTGCCAGCAGCCAAGGAGGGAACTCCTACAATGAGCAGTTCTTC. It specifies CASSQGGNSYNEQFF.

The gene calls are TRBV2 and TRBJ1-1; possible D gene TRBD1, 5 bases. The germline V and J ends were trimmed by 7 bases and 8 bases, with 17 bases remaining between them. Germline V CDR1 and CDR2: SNHLY, FYNNEI. The CDR3 is made up of 13 amino acids. CDR3 sequence reads: CASTPAGGLEAFF. Here the CDR3 DNA reads TGTGCCAGCACCCCGGCCGGGGGACTCGAAGCTTTCTTT.

This clonotype has more than one count but fewer than ten. The CDR3 reads CASSLSGTGTNTIYF. The CDR3 DNA reads as TGTGCCAGCAGTTTATCTGGGACAGGAACAAACACCATATATTTT. The J gene is TRBJ1-3, the V gene TRBV27; TRBD1 matches 8 bases. Germline lookup yields CDR1 MNHEY and CDR2 SMNVEV (reference sequence). CDR3 length: 15 residues. J lost 6 bases, V lost 0 bases, and 4 bases had no gene match.

This clonotype was picked up many times. The chain carries TRBV7-3 and TRBJ1-1; tentatively, D is TRBD1 (5 bases). V dropped 2 bases and J dropped 1 base, with 14 bases sitting between them. Germline-derived CDR1 and CDR2 are SGHTA and FQGTGA. The CDR3 loop spans 16 amino acids. CDR3 nucleotide sequence: TGTGCCAGCAGCTTAGGGTTGGGGGGGAAGAACACTGAAGCTTTCTTT. Its protein is CASSLGLGGKNTEAFF.

This clonotype came up many times. The CDR3 is CASSKTQDIIYEQYF. The DNA for the CDR3 is TGTGCCAGCAGCAAGACCCAGGACATAATATACGAGCAGTACTTC. This rearrangement joins TRBV7-2 to TRBJ2-7, with a tentative D call TRBD1 (5 bases). The germline CDR1 and CDR2 sequences are SGHTA and FQGNSA. The V end was cut by 5 bases, the J end by 4 bases, with 18 bases between. The CDR3 spans 15 residues.

This clonotype was observed a few times. This rearrangement joins TRBV29-1 to TRBJ2-3, with 7 bases matching TRBD2. The length of the CDR3 is 19 residues. Germline trimming cut 3 bases from V and 1 base from J; bases unmatched to any gene: 19. Germline loops: CDR1 SQVTM, CDR2 ANQGSEA. The CDR3 protein is CSVDPDSGRALYRTDTQYF. CDR3 in DNA: TGCAGCGTTGATCCGGATAGCGGGCGAGCCCTCTACCGCACAGATACGCAGTATTTT.